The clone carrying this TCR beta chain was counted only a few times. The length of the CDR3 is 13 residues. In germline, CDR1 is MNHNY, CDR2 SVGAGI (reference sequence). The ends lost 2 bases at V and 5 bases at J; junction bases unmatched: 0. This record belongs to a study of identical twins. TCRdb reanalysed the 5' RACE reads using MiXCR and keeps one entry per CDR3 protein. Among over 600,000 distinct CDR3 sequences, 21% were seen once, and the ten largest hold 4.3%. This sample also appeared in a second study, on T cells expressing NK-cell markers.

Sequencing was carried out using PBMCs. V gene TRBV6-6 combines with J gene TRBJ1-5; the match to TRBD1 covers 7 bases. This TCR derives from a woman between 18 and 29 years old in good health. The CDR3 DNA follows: TGTGCCAGCAGTTACACAGGGGATCAGCCCCAGCATTTT. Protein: CASSYTGDQPQHF.